This entry is about one TCR beta chain. The data were produced by immunoSEQ multiplex PCR, yet TCRdb's version contains in-frame clones alone and is incomplete. This sample has 150,000 to 200,000 clones, with approximately 80% found just once. This sample stems from a study of blood T cell repertoires in COVID-19. From germline, CDR1 is MNHEY and CDR2 SVGEGT. The junction had 2 bases not matched to a gene; V was cut back by 4 bases and J by 3 bases. CDR3 length: 13 residues. The chain recombines TRBV6-2 or TRBV6-3 with TRBJ2-5; TRBD2 matches at 7 bases. The origin of this receptor is a human donor in a cohort sampled during active COVID-19. The sequenced material came from peripheral blood. The CDR3 sequence is CASSFGGKETQYF. CDR3 nucleotides: TGTGCCAGCAGTTTCGGGGGGAAAGAGACCCAGTACTTC.